This note documents a single TCR beta chain sequence. The data stem from a study of human T cells and chemical hapten exposure. TCRdb passed the RACE reads through MiXCR, listing each CDR3 protein once. The repertoire consists of 380,000 or so distinct CDR3 sequences, with approximately 5% occurring once and the leading ten covering 2% to 2.5%. V trimming: 4 bases; J trimming: 15 bases; junction bases outside the gene matches: 8. This CDR3 comprises 13 residues. Looked up from germline, CDR1 is SGHAT and CDR2 is FQNNGV. Specified time point: patch test 1, 2 weeks after DPC sensitization. The treatment was: therapeutic diphenylcyclopropenone sensitization with weekly scalp DPC.

The V gene is TRBV11-2, the J gene TRBJ1-6, with 8 bases identical to TRBD1. The sequenced sample was whole blood, obtained in connection with sensitization to the hapten diphenylcyclopropenone (DPC). This TCR came from a woman aged 50 to 65 with alopecia areata. Some clones in this sample may be carry-over from other donors' samples. The CDR3 loop reads CASSSGTGWILHF. For the CDR3, the DNA is TGTGCCAGCAGCTCCGGGACAGGTTGGATCCTCCACTTT.